A single TCR beta chain is shown here with its context. Its recognized antigen is unknown. From the cysteine through the phenylalanine, the CDR3 covers 16 amino acids. Only the protein is on record. The germline V gene (reference sequence) yields MNHEY for CDR1 and SMNVEV for CDR2. The data originate from a study of T cells expressing NK-cell markers (dated by TCRdb to 2020 to 2021). Some background on the complete study: Three sorted T-cell subsets (CD3+CD56+NKG2C+, CD3+CD56+NKG2C- and CD3+CD56-NKG2C+) from roughly 8 donors had their TCR beta-chain repertoires profiled. Among the eight sequenced donors, seven were HCMV-seropositive and one was HCMV-seronegative. The eight sequenced donors were randomly selected healthy volunteers, three men and five women. The libraries were sequenced on Illumina HiSeq 2000/2500, MiSeq or NextSeq, producing 2 x 150 bp reads.

Instrument used: Illumina HiSeq 2000. The TCR beta cDNA libraries were made using 5'RACE template switching, a step that added both a universal primer site and unique molecular identifiers. cDNA synthesis was primed from the TCR beta constant segment, followed by two successive PCR amplification steps. Processing in the source paper ran as follows. MIGEC was used to demultiplex reads and group the reads by UMI, and MiTCR was used to assemble and quantify clonotypes. To remove erroneous sequences, TCR cDNA sequences were retained only when supported by two or more reads. The tcR package was used for downstream repertoire analysis, and clonotypes were matched across fractions by CDR3 nucleotide sequence plus V segment. VDJmatch was used to annotate antigen specificity against VDJdb, with one amino acid substitution allowed in CDR3. One entry per CDR3 protein sequence results from the TCRdb reprocessing of the reads, with DNA left out. The V and J calls shown here were made by TCRdb, not taken from the authors' results. The data table for this sample lists about 460,000 distinct CDR3 sequences. The ten largest clonotypes hold 1.4% of the sample.

HCMV serostatus was determined by detecting HCMV-specific IgG in serum with a commercial ELISA kit. Ficoll density gradient centrifugation was used to isolate peripheral blood mononuclear cells from blood. General findings and caveats noted by the study authors: Those dominant clonotypes were again the most abundant among CD3+CD56-NKG2C+ cells in a handful of donors, at roughly 28.3-60.1%. In five to seven donors, the dominant CD3+CD56+NKG2C+ clonotypes were among the top 10 CD8+ clonotypes and accounted for about 1.0-7.0% of CD8+ T cells. Whether the expanded NKG2C-expressing T cell clones were specific for HCMV antigens remained unclear.

The clonotype originates from a woman in her 50s in good health. Donor details come from another sample of the same person, matched by shared clones. This chain is built from TRBV27 and TRBJ2-2; TCRdb selects TRBD2, and the lack of DNA leaves this call unchecked. What was sequenced was blood T cells: a sorted CD56 or NKG2C T cell subset, CD4+ or CD8+ T cells, or bulk PBMC T cells (not recorded which). The CDR3 region reads CASSLSWLAATGELFF.